A selection of T cell receptor beta chains follows, all from one sample in a study of cytomegalovirus exposure and HLA in healthy donors. The protocol was immunoSEQ multiplex PCR, while the TCRdb copy is restricted to in-frame clones and leaves out a portion. The data contain roughly 200,000 clones, 79% of them singletons. The specimen sequenced was PBMCs. The receptors were sampled from a girl under 18 in good health and CMV-seropositive. CDR3s include the opening cysteine and the closing phenylalanine or tryptophan. A D gene is named only where the DNA matches it firmly. Rows give clone size only sometimes, using once, few, many, or a class for an expanded clone.

d_call clone_size j_call v_call cdr3_aa cdr3_nt
TRBD1 . TRBJ1-2 TRBV16 CASSKGGRGEGYTF TGTGCCAGCAGTAAAGGGGGCCGGGGTGAGGGCTACACCTTC
TRBD2 . TRBJ2-5 TRBV6-1 CASSEIAGGPGETQYF TGTGCCAGCAGTGAAATAGCGGGGGGGCCAGGAGAGACCCAGTACTTC
. once TRBJ2-1 TRBV5-1 CASRPAGVNKQFF TGCGCCAGCAGGCCTGCAGGGGTTAATAAGCAGTTCTTC
TRBD2 . TRBJ2-5 TRBV19 CASRLAGTETQYF TGTGCCAGTAGGTTAGCGGGAACGGAGACCCAGTACTTC
. . TRBJ1-2 TRBV6-5 CASSNSLNGYTF TGTGCCAGCAGTAATAGCCTAAATGGCTACACCTTC
TRBD1 . TRBJ1-1 TRBV27 CASSPRTGKVNTEAFF TGTGCCAGCAGTCCGCGGACAGGGAAAGTGAACACTGAAGCTTTCTTT
. . TRBJ1-2 TRBV11-2 CASSLTDGNYGYTF TGTGCCAGCAGCTTGACAGACGGAAACTATGGCTACACCTTC
TRBD1 . TRBJ1-1 TRBV5-4 CASSLGTGGRNTEAFF TGTGCCAGCAGCTTGGGGACAGGGGGTAGGAACACTGAAGCTTTCTTT
TRBD1 once TRBJ2-2 TRBV11-3 CASSLGQGLDGELFF TGTGCCAGCAGCTTAGGACAGGGGCTTGACGGGGAGCTGTTTTTT
. . TRBJ1-6 TRBV27 CASSGQPPYYNSPLRF TGTGCCAGCAGCGGACAGCCACCTTACTATAATTCACCCCTCCGCTTT
. . TRBJ1-1 TRBV30 CAWSVGKLTEAFF TGTGCCTGGAGTGTCGGGAAGCTCACTGAAGCTTTCTTT
. . TRBJ1-1 TRBV19 CASSQDGRNTEAFF TGTGCCAGTAGTCAGGATGGCCGGAACACTGAAGCTTTCTTT
TRBD1 . TRBJ2-7 TRBV6-1 CASRAKTGGNPLGYF TGTGCCAGCAGGGCCAAGACAGGGGGCAACCCCCTAGGGTACTTC
TRBD1 few TRBJ2-6 TRBV7-6 CASSLAPGQGLSGANVLTF TGTGCCAGCAGCTTAGCCCCGGGACAGGGTCTCTCTGGGGCCAACGTCCTGACTTTC
. . TRBJ2-3 TRBV20-1 CSATSTDTQYF TGCAGTGCTACTAGCACAGATACGCAGTATTTT
. . TRBJ2-7 TRBV7-2 CASSLGPMTYEQYF TGTGCCAGCAGCTTAGGGCCGATGACCTACGAGCAGTACTTC